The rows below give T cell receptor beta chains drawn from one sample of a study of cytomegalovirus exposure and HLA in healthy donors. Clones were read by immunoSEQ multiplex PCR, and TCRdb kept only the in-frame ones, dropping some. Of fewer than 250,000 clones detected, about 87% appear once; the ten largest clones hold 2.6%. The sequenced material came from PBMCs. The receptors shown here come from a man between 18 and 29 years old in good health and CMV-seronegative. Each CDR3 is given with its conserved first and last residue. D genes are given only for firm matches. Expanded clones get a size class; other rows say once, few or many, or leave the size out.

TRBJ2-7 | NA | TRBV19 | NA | CATLDSMGYEQYF | TGTGCCACTTTGGACAGTATGGGCTACGAGCAGTACTTC
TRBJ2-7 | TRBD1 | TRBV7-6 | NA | CASSLGTGSYEQYF | TGTGCCAGCAGCCTTGGGACAGGGTCCTACGAGCAGTACTTC
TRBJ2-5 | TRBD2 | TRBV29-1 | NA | CSVEASGALGETQYF | TGCAGCGTTGAGGCTAGCGGGGCTTTAGGGGAGACCCAGTACTTC
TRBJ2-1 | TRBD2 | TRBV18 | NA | CASSQLSGSSENEQFF | TGTGCCAGCTCACAACTTAGCGGGAGTTCAGAAAATGAGCAGTTCTTC
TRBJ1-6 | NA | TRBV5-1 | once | CASSLLGQINSPLHF | TGCGCCAGCAGCTTGCTTGGACAGATTAATTCACCCCTCCACTTT
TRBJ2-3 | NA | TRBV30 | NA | CAWTQTDTQYF | TGTGCCTGGACCCAGACAGATACGCAGTATTTT
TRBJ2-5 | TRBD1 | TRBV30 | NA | CAAGQGGETQYF | TGTGCGGCGGGACAGGGAGGGGAGACCCAGTACTTC
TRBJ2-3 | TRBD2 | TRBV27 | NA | CASSFLAGGLGTDTQYF | TGTGCCAGCAGTTTCTTAGCGGGGGGCCTCGGCACAGATACGCAGTATTTT
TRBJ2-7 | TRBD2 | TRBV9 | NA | CASSATSGSSYEQYF | TGTGCCAGCAGCGCAACTAGCGGTTCGTCCTACGAGCAGTACTTC
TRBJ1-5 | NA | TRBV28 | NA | CASRYRVDQPQHF | TGTGCCAGCAGATACAGGGTCGACCAGCCCCAGCATTTT